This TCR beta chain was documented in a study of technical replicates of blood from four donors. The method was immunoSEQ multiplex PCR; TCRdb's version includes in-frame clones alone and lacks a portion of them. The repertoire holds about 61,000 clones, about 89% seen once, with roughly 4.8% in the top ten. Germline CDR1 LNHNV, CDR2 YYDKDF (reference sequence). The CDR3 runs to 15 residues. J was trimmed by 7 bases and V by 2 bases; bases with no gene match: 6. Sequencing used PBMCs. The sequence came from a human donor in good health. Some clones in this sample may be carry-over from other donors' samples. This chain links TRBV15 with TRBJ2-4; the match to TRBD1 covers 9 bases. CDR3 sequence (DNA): TGTGCCACCAGCAGATCCGGACAGGGGAACAACATTCAGTACTTC. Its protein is CATSRSGQGNNIQYF.